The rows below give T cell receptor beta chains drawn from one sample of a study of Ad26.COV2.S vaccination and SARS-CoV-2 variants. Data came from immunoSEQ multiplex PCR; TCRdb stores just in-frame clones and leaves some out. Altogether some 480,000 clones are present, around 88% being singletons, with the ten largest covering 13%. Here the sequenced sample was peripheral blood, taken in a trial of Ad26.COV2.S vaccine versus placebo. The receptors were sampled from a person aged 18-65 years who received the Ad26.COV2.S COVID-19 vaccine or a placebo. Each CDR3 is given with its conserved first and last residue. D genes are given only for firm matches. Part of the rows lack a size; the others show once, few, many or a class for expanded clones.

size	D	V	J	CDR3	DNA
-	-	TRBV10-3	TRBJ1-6	CAIRETDSPLHF	TGTGCCATCAGGGAAACCGATTCACCCCTCCACTTT
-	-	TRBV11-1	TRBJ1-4	CASSRGRIANEKLFF	TGTGCCAGCAGCCGGGGAAGAATAGCTAATGAAAAACTGTTTTTT
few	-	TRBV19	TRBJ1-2	CASSMEGDYGYTF	TGTGCCAGTAGTATGGAGGGGGACTATGGCTACACCTTC
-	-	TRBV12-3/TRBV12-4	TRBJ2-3	CASSLSGRDTQYF	TGTGCCAGCAGTTTGTCGGGCCGGGATACGCAGTATTTT
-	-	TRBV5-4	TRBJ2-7	CASSPGASYYEQYF	TGTGCCAGCAGCCCAGGGGCCTCCTACTACGAGCAGTACTTC
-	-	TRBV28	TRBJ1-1	CASSFQENGAFF	TGTGCCAGCAGTTTCCAGGAGAATGGAGCTTTCTTT
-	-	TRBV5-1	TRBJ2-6	CASSLVRGAANVLTF	TGCGCCAGCAGCTTGGTTCGGGGTGCGGCCAACGTCCTGACTTTC
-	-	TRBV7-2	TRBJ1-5	CASSLGTRDLPQHF	TGTGCCAGCAGCTTAGGAACCAGGGATTTGCCCCAGCATTTT
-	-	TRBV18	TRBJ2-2	CASSPGQIGELFF	TGTGCCAGCTCACCTGGACAGATCGGGGAGCTGTTTTTT
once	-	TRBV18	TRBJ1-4	CASSQFRSPNEKLFF	TGTGCCAGCTCACAATTCCGCTCCCCTAATGAAAAACTGTTTTTT
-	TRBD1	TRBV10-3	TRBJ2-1	CAITAQGTDNEQFF	TGTGCCATCACCGCACAGGGGACCGACAATGAGCAGTTCTTC
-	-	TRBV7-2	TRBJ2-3	CASSAVVGAWIAGTDTQYF	TGTGCCAGCAGCGCCGTAGTCGGAGCCTGGATTGCGGGCACAGATACGCAGTATTTT
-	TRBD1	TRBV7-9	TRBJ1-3	CAGGGQGVSGNTIYF	TGTGCCGGCGGGGGACAGGGAGTCTCTGGAAACACCATATATTTT
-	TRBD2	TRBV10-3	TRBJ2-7	CAISEGTSGYEQYF	TGTGCCATCAGCGAGGGGACTAGCGGCTACGAGCAGTACTTC
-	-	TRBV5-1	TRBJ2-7	CASSLATAAKQYF	TGCGCCAGCAGCTTGGCGACAGCCGCGAAGCAGTACTTC
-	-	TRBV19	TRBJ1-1	CASSKRSENTEAFF	TGTGCCAGTAGCAAGCGATCAGAAAACACTGAAGCTTTCTTT
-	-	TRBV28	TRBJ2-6	CASSFHSSGANVLTF	TGTGCCAGCAGTTTTCATAGCTCTGGGGCCAACGTCCTGACTTTC
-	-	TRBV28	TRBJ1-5	CASSLSETYVF	TGTGCCAGCAGTTTATCCGAGACCTATGTGTTT
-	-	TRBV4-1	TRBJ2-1	CASSQEETNYNEQFF	TGCGCCAGCAGCCAAGAAGAGACGAACTACAATGAGCAGTTCTTC
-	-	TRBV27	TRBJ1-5	CASSKRLQNSNQPQHF	TGTGCCAGCAGTAAACGACTTCAGAATAGCAATCAGCCCCAGCATTTT
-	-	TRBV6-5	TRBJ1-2	CASRSQGGKNYGYTF	TGTGCCAGCAGATCCCAGGGTGGGAAGAACTATGGCTACACCTTC
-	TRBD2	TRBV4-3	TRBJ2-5	CASSQDVGGFTPAGLHPETQYF	TGCGCCAGCAGCCAAGATGTGGGAGGGTTTACCCCCGCGGGACTCCATCCAGAGACCCAGTACTTC
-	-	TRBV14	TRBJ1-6	CASSPDRSSPLHF	TGTGCCAGCAGCCCAGACAGGTCCTCACCCCTCCACTTT
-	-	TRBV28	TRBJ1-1	CASSLSPVVEAFF	TGTGCCAGCAGTTTGTCCCCGGTCGTAGAAGCTTTCTTT
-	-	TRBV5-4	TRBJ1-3	CASSLGVGNTIYF	TGTGCCAGCAGCTTGGGAGTGGGAAACACCATATATTTT
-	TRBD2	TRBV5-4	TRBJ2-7	CASSPGLAGGRWHF	TGTGCCAGCAGCCCGGGACTAGCGGGAGGCCGCTGGCACTTC
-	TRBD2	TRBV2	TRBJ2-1	CASSNQLAGRYNEQFF	TGTGCCAGCAGCAACCAACTAGCGGGCCGCTACAATGAGCAGTTCTTC
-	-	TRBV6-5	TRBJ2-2	CASTQGGTGELFF	TGTGCCAGCACCCAGGGTGGCACCGGGGAGCTGTTTTTT
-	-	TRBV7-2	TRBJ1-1	CASSSFPRGQRNTEAFF	TGTGCCAGCTCCTCTTTTCCCCGAGGACAGCGGAACACTGAAGCTTTCTTT
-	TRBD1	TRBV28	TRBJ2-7	CASSLLGTVGQYF	TGTGCCAGCAGTTTATTAGGGACAGTAGGGCAGTACTTC
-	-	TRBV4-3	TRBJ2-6	CASSQDLGRLGSGANVLTF	TGCGCCAGCAGCCAAGATTTGGGCAGGTTAGGGTCTGGGGCCAACGTCCTGACTTTC
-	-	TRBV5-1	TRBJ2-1	CASSLDGSSYNEQFF	TGCGCCAGCAGCTTGGATGGTAGCAGCTACAATGAGCAGTTCTTC
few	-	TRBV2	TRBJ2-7	CASSETYEQYF	TGTGCCAGCAGTGAAACCTACGAGCAGTACTTC
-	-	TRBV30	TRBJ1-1	CAWSLGTEAFF	TGTGCCTGGAGTTTGGGGACTGAAGCTTTCTTT
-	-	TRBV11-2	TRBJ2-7	CASSLDNEQYF	TGTGCCAGCAGCTTAGATAACGAGCAGTACTTC
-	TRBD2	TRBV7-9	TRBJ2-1	CASSARLGTSGTYNEQFF	TGTGCCAGCAGCGCGCGACTTGGGACTAGTGGAACCTACAATGAGCAGTTCTTC
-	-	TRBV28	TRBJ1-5	CAIKTGWSNQPQHF	TGTGCCATCAAGACAGGATGGAGCAATCAGCCCCAGCATTTT
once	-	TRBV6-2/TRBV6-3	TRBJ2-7	CASSYGVGDEQYF	TGTGCCAGCAGTTACGGGGTTGGCGACGAGCAGTACTTC
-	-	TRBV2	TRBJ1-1	CASSEVPGTEAFF	TGTGCCAGCAGTGAAGTTCCGGGGACTGAAGCTTTCTTT
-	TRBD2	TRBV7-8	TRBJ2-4	CASSLFGLAGVAKNIQYF	TGTGCCAGCAGCTTATTCGGCCTAGCGGGAGTAGCCAAAAACATTCAGTACTTC
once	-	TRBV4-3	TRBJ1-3	CASSQVRGAGNTIYF	TGCGCCAGCAGCCAAGTGAGAGGGGCTGGAAACACCATATATTTT
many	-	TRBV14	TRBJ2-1	CASSQDGFNHYNEQFF	TGTGCCAGCAGCCAAGATGGTTTCAACCACTACAATGAGCAGTTCTTC
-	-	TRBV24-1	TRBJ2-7	CATSDLREQYF	TGTGCCACCAGTGATTTGAGGGAGCAGTACTTC
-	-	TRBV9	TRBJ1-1	CASSVDPMNTEAFF	TGTGCCAGCAGCGTAGATCCAATGAACACTGAAGCTTTCTTT
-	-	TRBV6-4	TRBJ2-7	CASSPTLGSREQYF	TGTGCCAGCAGCCCTACACTGGGGAGTAGGGAGCAGTACTTC
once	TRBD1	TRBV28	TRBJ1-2	CASSRTGRYGYTF	TGTGCCAGCAGCCGGACAGGGCGCTATGGCTACACCTTC
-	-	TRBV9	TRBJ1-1	CASSVGPQGRGTEAFF	TGTGCCAGCAGCGTAGGACCCCAGGGTAGGGGCACTGAAGCTTTCTTT
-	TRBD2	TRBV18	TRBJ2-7	CASSRSGTPYEQYF	TGTGCCAGCTCTCGCAGCGGGACCCCCTACGAGCAGTACTTC